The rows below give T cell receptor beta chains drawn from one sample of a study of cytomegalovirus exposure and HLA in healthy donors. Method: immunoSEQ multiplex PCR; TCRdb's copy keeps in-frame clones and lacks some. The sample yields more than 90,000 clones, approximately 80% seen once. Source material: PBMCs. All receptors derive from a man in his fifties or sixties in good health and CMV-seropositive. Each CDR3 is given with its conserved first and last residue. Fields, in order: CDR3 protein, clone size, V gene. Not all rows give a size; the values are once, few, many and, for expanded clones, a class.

CDR3: CASSQGDNEQYF
size: -
V: TRBV4-1

CDR3: CASSSTPGQGIAFF
size: few
V: TRBV9

CDR3: CASTAPGQGINEQFF
size: few
V: TRBV27

CDR3: CASSLTGELNTEAFF
size: -
V: TRBV13

CDR3: CASSGGSKNIQYF
size: -
V: TRBV2

CDR3: CASTSDRNEQYF
size: -
V: TRBV28

CDR3: CASRPEAGLRREQFF
size: -
V: TRBV6-5

CDR3: CASSLQQSTGYGYTF
size: -
V: TRBV7-9

CDR3: CASSQAETSGSYNEQFF
size: -
V: TRBV4-2

CDR3: CASSLGSGAETQYF
size: few
V: TRBV5-1

CDR3: CASSAQGLAGGLYEQYF
size: -
V: TRBV28

CDR3: CASSRNLELSSYEQYF
size: few
V: TRBV4-1

CDR3: CASSQLVGREVYEQYF
size: -
V: TRBV4-3

CDR3: CASSPPGTANEQFF
size: -
V: TRBV5-1

CDR3: CSVESRTAPNYGYTF
size: -
V: TRBV29-1

CDR3: CASSQGGGQPQHF
size: -
V: TRBV4-1

CDR3: CASSWTFGYTF
size: -
V: TRBV2

CDR3: CASRETGGAPEAFF
size: -
V: TRBV28

CDR3: CASSLRAGGQGDTQYF
size: -
V: TRBV7-6

CDR3: CASSQGGINRGHGELFF
size: -
V: TRBV4-1

CDR3: CASSWTGISGELFF
size: -
V: TRBV2

CDR3: CASSLARGSAYANTGELFF
size: -
V: TRBV7-2

CDR3: CASRYLAGDGYEQYF
size: -
V: TRBV7-2

CDR3: CASSRERGGSNEQFF
size: few
V: TRBV7-2

CDR3: CASSLMGRGGEQYF
size: -
V: TRBV7-2

CDR3: CASSLTGTISGNTIYF
size: -
V: TRBV5-1

CDR3: CASSLRLAGDEQYF
size: -
V: TRBV5-1

CDR3: CASSQTNSNYNEQFF
size: -
V: TRBV4-3

CDR3: CAWSVPITQGIGQPQHF
size: -
V: TRBV30

CDR3: CASSPTGQISYEQYF
size: -
V: TRBV28

CDR3: CASSLEGAGGYTF
size: few
V: TRBV5-1

CDR3: CAFNRGRTEAFF
size: -
V: TRBV19

CDR3: CASSKEGAGTEAFF
size: once
V: TRBV2

CDR3: CASSQDLPRVGVSAFF
size: -
V: TRBV4-2

CDR3: CASSLGWGGYTF
size: -
V: TRBV28

CDR3: CAWRGGPGSYNEQFF
size: -
V: TRBV30

CDR3: CASGYTSSYNEQFF
size: -
V: TRBV30

CDR3: CASSLLGTGHTGELFF
size: -
V: TRBV5-1

CDR3: CASSQETSGSLGAKNIQYF
size: once
V: TRBV4-3

CDR3: CASSNPGSSNEKLFF
size: -
V: TRBV28

CDR3: CASSQETGNNSPLHF
size: -
V: TRBV4-2

CDR3: CASSDTLGLDRNEKLFF
size: few
V: TRBV2

CDR3: CAISAWTVSGNTIYF
size: -
V: TRBV10-3

CDR3: CASSQDRGDQPQHF
size: -
V: TRBV19

CDR3: CASIGQGGNQPQHF
size: few
V: TRBV6-6

CDR3: CASSPVGVTEAFF
size: -
V: TRBV6-5

CDR3: CASSLGSSGREREFF
size: -
V: TRBV7-2

CDR3: CASSWDGQNEQYF
size: -
V: TRBV5-1

CDR3: CASSKSGAGELFF
size: -
V: TRBV19

CDR3: CASSQDWQGAYEQYF
size: -
V: TRBV4-1

CDR3: CASRGQGAISNQPQHF
size: once
V: TRBV19

CDR3: CSVDSLPSKETQYF
size: -
V: TRBV29-1

CDR3: CASSLYLIRTGTYGYTF
size: -
V: TRBV5-6

CDR3: CSVRQGSANTGELFF
size: -
V: TRBV29-1